This T cell receptor (beta chain) was retrieved from a study of T cells in Graves' hyperthyroidism and ophthalmopathy. Overall study findings and caveats: Ophthalmopathy onset followed model prediction by a median about 6.5 months.

A lack of ophthalmopathy progression within 18 months defined stable Graves' hyperthyroidism. Patients showing uncontrolled infection, other autoimmune disease, pregnancy or lactation were ineligible. About this clonotype: Its antigen remains unidentified. A read error is possible here, since a much larger clone lies one base away.

TCR beta CDR3 region amplification was performed from RNA transcripts. First-round RT-PCR targeting the TCR CDR3 was performed with the HTBI primer set. A single record per CDR3 protein comes from TCRdb applying MiXCR to the multiplex PCR reads. The sample has approximately 430,000 distinct CDR3 sequences; about 15% are singletons. V was cut by 3 bases and J by 1 base, with 6 bases left in between. The CDR3 has 13 residues. The germline gives CDR1 SGHAT, CDR2 FQNNGV. This chain links TRBV11-2 with TRBJ1-1, with D hard to call. Sequencing was performed on blood. This sequence was found in a woman aged 18-29 years with Graves' hyperthyroidism. The CDR3 is CASSFNTNTEAFF. The CDR3 DNA is TGTGCCAGCAGCTTCAACACGAACACTGAAGCTTTCTTT. The variable domain in full, completed from reference TRBV11-2 and TRBJ1-1, reads EAGVAQSPRYKIIEKRQSVAFWCNPISGHATLYWYQQILGQGPKLLIQFQNNGVVDDSQLPKDRFSAERLKGVDSTLKIQPAKLEDSAVYLCASSFNTNTEAFFGQGTRLTVV.